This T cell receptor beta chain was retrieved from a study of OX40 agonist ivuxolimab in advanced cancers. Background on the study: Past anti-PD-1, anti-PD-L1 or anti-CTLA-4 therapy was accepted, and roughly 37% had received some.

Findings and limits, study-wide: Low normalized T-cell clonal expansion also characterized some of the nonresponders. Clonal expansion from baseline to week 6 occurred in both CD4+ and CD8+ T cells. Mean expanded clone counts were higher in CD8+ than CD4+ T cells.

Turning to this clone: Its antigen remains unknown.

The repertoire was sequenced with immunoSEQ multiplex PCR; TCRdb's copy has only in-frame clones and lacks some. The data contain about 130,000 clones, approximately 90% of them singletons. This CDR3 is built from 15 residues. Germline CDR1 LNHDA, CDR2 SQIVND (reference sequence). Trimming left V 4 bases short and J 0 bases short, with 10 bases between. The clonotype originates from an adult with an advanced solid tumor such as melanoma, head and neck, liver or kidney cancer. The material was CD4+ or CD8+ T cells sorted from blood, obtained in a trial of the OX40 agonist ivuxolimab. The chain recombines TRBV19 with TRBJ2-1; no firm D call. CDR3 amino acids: CASSRSDLSYNEQFF. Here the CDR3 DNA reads TGTGCCAGTAGTAGGAGCGACCTCTCCTACAATGAGCAGTTCTTC.